The rows below give T cell receptor beta chains drawn from one sample of a study of blood T cell repertoires in COVID-19. Assay used: immunoSEQ multiplex PCR; TCRdb lists only in-frame clones, some missing. The table shows about 200,000 clones, with about 95% occurring only once. The specimen sequenced was peripheral blood. These receptors came from a man aged 25-45 years with COVID-19, enrolled during active disease. The CDR3 runs from the conserved cysteine through the conserved F or W. The D gene is left open where the match is weak.

j_call: TRBJ1-1; d_call: NA; v_call: TRBV7-6; cdr3_aa: CASSPRGGEGTEAFF
j_call: TRBJ2-7; d_call: TRBD1; v_call: TRBV5-1; cdr3_aa: CASSPGGPYEQYF
j_call: TRBJ2-7; d_call: NA; v_call: TRBV25-1; cdr3_aa: CASSLTGKFYEQYF
j_call: TRBJ1-1; d_call: NA; v_call: TRBV25-1; cdr3_aa: CASSAPTGNTEAFF
j_call: TRBJ1-5; d_call: NA; v_call: TRBV19; cdr3_aa: CASISVAGTHNQPQHF
j_call: TRBJ1-2; d_call: NA; v_call: TRBV9; cdr3_aa: CASSVASRAYGYTF
j_call: TRBJ2-1; d_call: TRBD2; v_call: TRBV6-2/TRBV6-3; cdr3_aa: CASSRTSGDYNEQFF
j_call: TRBJ2-7; d_call: TRBD2; v_call: TRBV5-1; cdr3_aa: CASSQPGLEFYEQYF
j_call: TRBJ1-1; d_call: NA; v_call: TRBV7-9; cdr3_aa: CASSLLGGRLNTEAFF
j_call: TRBJ1-5; d_call: NA; v_call: TRBV28; cdr3_aa: CASRNGGRNQPQHF
j_call: TRBJ1-3; d_call: TRBD1; v_call: TRBV10-2; cdr3_aa: CASSESTGAGNTIYF
j_call: TRBJ2-6; d_call: NA; v_call: TRBV5-6; cdr3_aa: CASSTDRRSGANVLTF
j_call: TRBJ1-1; d_call: NA; v_call: TRBV30; cdr3_aa: CAWSVLGGTEAFF
j_call: TRBJ2-3; d_call: NA; v_call: TRBV7-3; cdr3_aa: CASSGSRGDTQYF
j_call: TRBJ1-1; d_call: NA; v_call: TRBV5-1; cdr3_aa: CASSPEGVWSTEAFF
j_call: TRBJ2-7; d_call: NA; v_call: TRBV11-2; cdr3_aa: CASSLDAMNEQYF
j_call: TRBJ1-1; d_call: TRBD1; v_call: TRBV3-1/TRBV3-2; cdr3_aa: CASSQDLVDRGRAFF
j_call: TRBJ2-5; d_call: TRBD2; v_call: TRBV6-5; cdr3_aa: CASSYSVAGFQETQYF
j_call: TRBJ1-1; d_call: NA; v_call: TRBV5-4; cdr3_aa: CASSLTSGRGPEAFF
j_call: TRBJ1-5; d_call: NA; v_call: TRBV18; cdr3_aa: CASSPDGDQPQHF
j_call: TRBJ1-2; d_call: NA; v_call: TRBV2; cdr3_aa: CASSEALLGRDMSF
j_call: TRBJ2-1; d_call: TRBD2; v_call: TRBV5-1; cdr3_aa: CASSEVAGGGGNEQFF
j_call: TRBJ1-5; d_call: NA; v_call: TRBV12-3/TRBV12-4; cdr3_aa: CASSRQGNQPQHF
j_call: TRBJ1-2; d_call: NA; v_call: TRBV7-9; cdr3_aa: CASSDREHYGYTF
j_call: TRBJ2-1; d_call: TRBD2; v_call: TRBV10-2; cdr3_aa: CASSVAGGGNEQFF
j_call: TRBJ1-2; d_call: NA; v_call: TRBV6-5; cdr3_aa: CASSYSLDIYGYTF
j_call: TRBJ2-2; d_call: NA; v_call: TRBV7-9; cdr3_aa: CASSTGPHGELFF
j_call: TRBJ1-3; d_call: NA; v_call: TRBV3-1/TRBV3-2; cdr3_aa: CASSQRQGLGNTIYF
j_call: TRBJ2-5; d_call: TRBD2; v_call: TRBV2; cdr3_aa: CASSPGLAGSQETQYF
j_call: TRBJ2-3; d_call: TRBD2; v_call: TRBV6-5; cdr3_aa: CASSYAPGRGADTQYF
j_call: TRBJ1-1; d_call: NA; v_call: TRBV12-3/TRBV12-4; cdr3_aa: CASSFIQGKAFF
j_call: TRBJ2-1; d_call: TRBD2; v_call: TRBV5-1; cdr3_aa: CASSSSGGLYNEQFF
j_call: TRBJ1-1; d_call: NA; v_call: TRBV4-1; cdr3_aa: CASSLEPGTNTEAFF
j_call: TRBJ1-2; d_call: TRBD1; v_call: TRBV30; cdr3_aa: CAWRDRGTLGGYTF
j_call: TRBJ1-2; d_call: TRBD1; v_call: TRBV5-1; cdr3_aa: CASSLDQGASLGGYTF
j_call: TRBJ2-7; d_call: TRBD1; v_call: TRBV6-5; cdr3_aa: CASSKNRGLGNEQYF
j_call: TRBJ1-3; d_call: TRBD1; v_call: TRBV28; cdr3_aa: CASSSPTGRSGGNTIYF
j_call: TRBJ2-2; d_call: TRBD2; v_call: TRBV27; cdr3_aa: CASIPSGGLNTGELFF
j_call: TRBJ2-2; d_call: NA; v_call: TRBV29-1; cdr3_aa: CSVRGRANTGELFF
j_call: TRBJ2-3; d_call: TRBD2; v_call: TRBV9; cdr3_aa: CASSAAGATDTQYF
j_call: TRBJ1-2; d_call: TRBD1; v_call: TRBV10-3; cdr3_aa: CAISQDRGSLFGYTF
j_call: TRBJ2-7; d_call: NA; v_call: TRBV11-2; cdr3_aa: CASSYAGRLYEQYF
j_call: TRBJ1-2; d_call: NA; v_call: TRBV19; cdr3_aa: CATGGGYGYTF
j_call: TRBJ1-4; d_call: NA; v_call: TRBV6-5; cdr3_aa: CASSYSGDSDDEKLFF
j_call: TRBJ1-2; d_call: TRBD1; v_call: TRBV10-2; cdr3_aa: CASSDRTGGYGYTF
j_call: TRBJ1-2; d_call: NA; v_call: TRBV6-5; cdr3_aa: CASNQNQVGGYTF
j_call: TRBJ2-7; d_call: NA; v_call: TRBV6-5; cdr3_aa: CASSRGTAAYEQYF
j_call: TRBJ1-2; d_call: NA; v_call: TRBV2; cdr3_aa: CASSERGEDGYTF
j_call: TRBJ2-7; d_call: NA; v_call: TRBV15; cdr3_aa: CATSREAGYEQYF
j_call: TRBJ1-2; d_call: TRBD1; v_call: TRBV15; cdr3_aa: CATSRSDRGLGYTF
j_call: TRBJ2-1; d_call: TRBD2; v_call: TRBV29-1; cdr3_aa: CSGQRLAEVYYNEQFF
j_call: TRBJ1-2; d_call: NA; v_call: TRBV7-9; cdr3_aa: CASSLGQGNLRYGYTF
j_call: TRBJ1-2; d_call: NA; v_call: TRBV18; cdr3_aa: CASSPSGGTGMGYTF
j_call: TRBJ2-1; d_call: TRBD2; v_call: TRBV12-5; cdr3_aa: CASGSRGSGAAYNEQFF
j_call: TRBJ1-3; d_call: NA; v_call: TRBV7-9; cdr3_aa: CASSALDRSSGNTIYF